This is a list of T cell receptor beta chains from one sample in a study of brain T cells in children with intractable seizures. Method: immunoSEQ multiplex PCR; TCRdb's copy keeps in-frame clones and lacks some. This sample has about 320,000 clones, with about 93% found just once. The input for sequencing was peripheral blood, taken 5 to 6 months after surgery. These receptor sequences come from a boy in the first two years of life with tuberous sclerosis and intractable seizures. The CDR3 runs from the conserved cysteine through the conserved F or W. Fields, in order: V gene, clone size, J gene, D gene, CDR3 protein, CDR3 DNA. The D gene is left open where the match is weak. Where a row states a size, it is once, few, many or the class of an expanded clone; other rows omit it.

V: TRBV7-8
size: .
J: TRBJ1-5
D: TRBD1
CDR3: CASSLGQGIGPPQHF
DNA: TGTGCCAGCAGCTTAGGACAGGGGATAGGTCCGCCCCAGCATTTT

V: TRBV11-1
size: .
J: TRBJ1-1
D: TRBD1
CDR3: CASSPPVEGANTEAFF
DNA: TGTGCCAGCAGCCCCCCTGTGGAGGGGGCGAACACTGAAGCTTTCTTT

V: TRBV4-1
size: .
J: TRBJ1-5
D: .
CDR3: CASSQVRDVLGRQPQHF
DNA: TGCGCCAGCAGCCAAGTTCGGGATGTCTTGGGGAGGCAGCCCCAGCATTTT

V: TRBV19
size: .
J: TRBJ2-6
D: .
CDR3: CASSIDGQYGSGANVLTF
DNA: TGTGCCAGTAGTATAGACGGGCAGTATGGCTCTGGGGCCAACGTCCTGACTTTC

V: TRBV19
size: .
J: TRBJ2-3
D: TRBD2
CDR3: CASSGWSSGSPDTQYF
DNA: TGTGCCAGTAGTGGCTGGTCTAGCGGGAGTCCAGATACGCAGTATTTT

V: TRBV25-1
size: .
J: TRBJ1-1
D: .
CDR3: CASREQGLMNTEAFF
DNA: TGTGCCAGCAGGGAACAGGGACTAATGAACACTGAAGCTTTCTTT

V: TRBV27
size: .
J: TRBJ2-2
D: .
CDR3: CASSLGQNTGELFF
DNA: TGTGCCAGCAGTTTGGGACAAAACACCGGGGAGCTGTTTTTT

V: TRBV4-1
size: .
J: TRBJ2-1
D: .
CDR3: CASSPTVSSYNEQFF
DNA: TGCGCCAGCAGCCCGACAGTTAGCTCCTACAATGAGCAGTTCTTC

V: TRBV6-5
size: .
J: TRBJ1-6
D: TRBD1
CDR3: CASSSWDRQTYSPLHF
DNA: TGTGCCAGCAGTTCCTGGGACAGGCAAACTTATTCACCCCTCCACTTT

V: TRBV6-5
size: .
J: TRBJ2-5
D: .
CDR3: CASRDYQETQYF
DNA: TGTGCCAGCAGGGACTACCAAGAGACCCAGTACTTC

V: TRBV12-3/TRBV12-4
size: .
J: TRBJ1-2
D: .
CDR3: CASSLTDPYGYTF
DNA: TGTGCCAGCAGTTTGACTGACCCCTATGGCTACACCTTC

V: TRBV5-1
size: .
J: TRBJ2-7
D: .
CDR3: CASSLGGSSYEQYF
DNA: TGCGCCAGCAGCTTAGGCGGTAGCTCCTACGAGCAGTACTTC

V: TRBV4-2
size: .
J: TRBJ1-3
D: .
CDR3: CASSQDLGSGNTIYF
DNA: TGTGCCAGCAGCCAAGATCTCGGGTCTGGAAACACCATATATTTT

V: TRBV12-3/TRBV12-4
size: .
J: TRBJ2-2
D: .
CDR3: CASSFRNTGELFF
DNA: TGTGCCAGCAGTTTTAGGAACACCGGGGAGCTGTTTTTT

V: TRBV7-9
size: .
J: TRBJ2-3
D: .
CDR3: CASSPAQGTDTQYF
DNA: TGTGCCAGCAGCCCTGCGCAGGGCACAGATACGCAGTATTTT

V: TRBV6-1
size: .
J: TRBJ2-7
D: TRBD2
CDR3: CASSEVSGSYEQYF
DNA: TGTGCCAGCAGTGAAGTGAGCGGGAGTTACGAGCAGTACTTC

V: TRBV11-2
size: .
J: TRBJ2-3
D: TRBD2
CDR3: CASSLQTSGARKSTDTQYF
DNA: TGTGCCAGCAGCTTGCAGACTAGCGGGGCCAGAAAAAGCACAGATACGCAGTATTTT

V: TRBV27
size: .
J: TRBJ2-4
D: .
CDR3: CASSLTGLDIQYF
DNA: TGTGCCAGCAGTTTAACAGGGTTGGACATTCAGTACTTC

V: TRBV9
size: .
J: TRBJ1-2
D: TRBD1
CDR3: CASSETGLPLNYGYTF
DNA: TGTGCCAGCAGCGAGACAGGGTTGCCCCTTAACTATGGCTACACCTTC

V: TRBV6-5
size: .
J: TRBJ1-2
D: TRBD1
CDR3: CASRINRGTLYGYTF
DNA: TGTGCCAGCAGGATCAACAGGGGGACCCTTTATGGCTACACCTTC

V: TRBV7-9
size: .
J: TRBJ1-5
D: .
CDR3: CASSLARDRYSNQPQHF
DNA: TGTGCCAGCAGCCTGGCCAGGGATCGATATAGCAATCAGCCCCAGCATTTT

V: TRBV19
size: once
J: TRBJ2-5
D: TRBD2
CDR3: CASSIRLAKNQETQYF
DNA: TGTGCCAGTAGTATCCGACTAGCCAAGAACCAAGAGACCCAGTACTTC

V: TRBV30
size: .
J: TRBJ2-1
D: .
CDR3: CAWSASGDFNEQFF
DNA: TGTGCCTGGAGTGCGTCGGGAGACTTCAATGAGCAGTTCTTC

V: TRBV11-2
size: .
J: TRBJ1-3
D: .
CDR3: CASSLGGLGNTIYF
DNA: TGTGCCAGCAGCTTAGGGGGGCTTGGAAACACCATATATTTT

V: TRBV7-9
size: .
J: TRBJ2-1
D: .
CDR3: CASSLDSYNEQFF
DNA: TGTGCCAGCAGCTTAGACAGCTACAATGAGCAGTTCTTC

V: TRBV6-1
size: .
J: TRBJ2-1
D: TRBD2
CDR3: CASSGASGASYNEQFF
DNA: TGTGCCAGCAGTGGGGCTAGCGGAGCCTCCTACAATGAGCAGTTCTTC

V: TRBV4-1
size: few
J: TRBJ2-7
D: .
CDR3: CASSQVAGRDSYEQYF
DNA: TGCGCCAGCAGCCAAGTGGCGGGGCGGGACTCCTACGAGCAGTACTTC

V: TRBV11-2
size: .
J: TRBJ1-4
D: .
CDR3: CASSLAPTGWFEKLFF
DNA: TGTGCCAGCAGCTTAGCACCTACAGGGTGGTTTGAAAAACTGTTTTTT